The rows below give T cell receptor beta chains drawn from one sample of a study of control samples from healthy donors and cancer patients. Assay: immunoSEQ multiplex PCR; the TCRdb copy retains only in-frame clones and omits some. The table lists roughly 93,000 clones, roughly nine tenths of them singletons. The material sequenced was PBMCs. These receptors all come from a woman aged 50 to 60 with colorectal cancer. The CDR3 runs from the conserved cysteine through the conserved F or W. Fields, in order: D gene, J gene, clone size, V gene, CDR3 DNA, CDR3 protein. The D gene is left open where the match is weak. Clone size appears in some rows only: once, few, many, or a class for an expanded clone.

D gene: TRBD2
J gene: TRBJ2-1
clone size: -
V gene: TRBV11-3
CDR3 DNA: TGTGCCAGCAGCTTAGGGTCGGGGCGGGGGGAACAATACAATGAGCAGTTCTTC
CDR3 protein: CASSLGSGRGEQYNEQFF

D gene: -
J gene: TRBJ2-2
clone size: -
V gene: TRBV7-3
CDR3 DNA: TGTGCCAGCAGCTTATACGGAGTCGGGGAGCTGTTTTTT
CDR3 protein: CASSLYGVGELFF

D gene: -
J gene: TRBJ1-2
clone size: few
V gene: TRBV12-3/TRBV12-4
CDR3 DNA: TGTGCCAGCAGCTTGATCAGCATTGGCTACACCTTC
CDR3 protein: CASSLISIGYTF

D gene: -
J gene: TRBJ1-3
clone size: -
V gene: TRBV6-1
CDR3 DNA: TGTGCCAGCAGTGAAGCGGGGACATACCTCTCTGGAAACACCATATATTTT
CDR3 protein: CASSEAGTYLSGNTIYF

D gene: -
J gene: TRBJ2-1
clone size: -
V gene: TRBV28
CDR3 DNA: TGTGCCAGCAGTTTTGGCCGGGCGGGTAGGGACGATGAGCAGTTCTTC
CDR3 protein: CASSFGRAGRDDEQFF

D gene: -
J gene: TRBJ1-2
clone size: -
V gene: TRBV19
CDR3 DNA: TGTGCCAGTAGTCCGCCCCAGCCTCGTGGCTACACCTTC
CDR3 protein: CASSPPQPRGYTF

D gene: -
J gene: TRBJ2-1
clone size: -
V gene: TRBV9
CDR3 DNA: TGTGCCAGCAGCAAGGGACCTTCCGGCGATGAGCAGTTCTTC
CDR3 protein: CASSKGPSGDEQFF

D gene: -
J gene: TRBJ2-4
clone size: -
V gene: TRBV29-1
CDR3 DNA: TGCAGCGCATACGGACGAAACATTCAGTACTTC
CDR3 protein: CSAYGRNIQYF

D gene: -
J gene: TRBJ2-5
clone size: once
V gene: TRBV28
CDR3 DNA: TGTGCCAGCAGCCCCACCGTCTTCTCCGGGACCCAGTACTTC
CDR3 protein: CASSPTVFSGTQYF

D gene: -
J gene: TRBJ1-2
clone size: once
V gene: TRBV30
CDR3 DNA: TGTGCCTGGATTGAACAGTTAGACTATGGCTACACCTTC
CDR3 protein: CAWIEQLDYGYTF

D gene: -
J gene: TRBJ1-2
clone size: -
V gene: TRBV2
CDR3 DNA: TGTGCCAGCAGTGAGTCAGTGTATGGCTACACCTTC
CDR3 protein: CASSESVYGYTF

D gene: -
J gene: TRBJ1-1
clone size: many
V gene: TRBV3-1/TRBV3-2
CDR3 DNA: TGTGCCAGCAGCCAAGATAACGGGGGGAACACTGAAGCTTTCTTT
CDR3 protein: CASSQDNGGNTEAFF

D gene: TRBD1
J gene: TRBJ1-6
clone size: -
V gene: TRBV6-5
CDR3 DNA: TGTGCCAGCAGCCTCCGACAGGGGACTTCACCCCTCCACTTT
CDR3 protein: CASSLRQGTSPLHF

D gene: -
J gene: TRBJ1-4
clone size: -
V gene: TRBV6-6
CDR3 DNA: TGTGCCAGCAGTGGGGGTGAAAAACTGTTTTTT
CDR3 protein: CASSGGEKLFF

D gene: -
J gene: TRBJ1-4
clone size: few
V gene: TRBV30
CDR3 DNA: TGTGCCTGGAGTGTACGAGGTTCTTATGAAAAACTGTTTTTT
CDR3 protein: CAWSVRGSYEKLFF

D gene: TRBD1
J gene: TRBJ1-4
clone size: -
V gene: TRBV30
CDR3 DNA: TGTGCCTGGAGTCTCGGGACAGGGGATGAAAAACTGTTTTTT
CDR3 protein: CAWSLGTGDEKLFF

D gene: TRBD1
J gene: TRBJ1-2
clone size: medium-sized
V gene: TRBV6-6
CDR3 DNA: TGTGCCACCCAGACAGGGGAGTCGGGTGGCTACACCTTC
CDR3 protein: CATQTGESGGYTF